The rows below give T cell receptor beta chains drawn from one sample of a study of cytotoxic CD8 clonotypes in ibrutinib-treated CLL. TCRdb's table, derived via immunoSEQ multiplex PCR, lists solely in-frame clones and lacks some. Of around 250,000 clones in the sample, under 80% were seen once. The sample consisted of PBMCs, taken after 24 months of ibrutinib treatment. These receptor sequences come from a human donor with chronic lymphocytic leukemia. Each CDR3 is given with its conserved first and last residue. Fields, in order: D gene, V gene, clone size, CDR3 protein. A D gene is named only where the DNA matches it firmly. Only part of the rows carry a size: once, few, many, or a class if the clone is expanded.

D: -
V: TRBV6-5
size: -
CDR3: CASSPKGGYEQYF

D: TRBD2
V: TRBV7-6
size: -
CDR3: CASSPGLAGDLYEQYF

D: -
V: TRBV29-1
size: -
CDR3: CSAGDGFYEQYF

D: TRBD1
V: TRBV7-2
size: -
CDR3: CASSSLGTGNGQPQHF

D: TRBD1
V: TRBV19
size: once
CDR3: CASSHRGRDRGDGYTF

D: -
V: TRBV19
size: -
CDR3: CASSIDWLPGEAFF

D: -
V: TRBV25-1
size: -
CDR3: CASSDPPGPTYNEQFF

D: -
V: TRBV7-2
size: -
CDR3: CASSRDAELAREQFF

D: TRBD1
V: TRBV28
size: -
CDR3: CASTSIGDSPSDEQYF

D: -
V: TRBV25-1
size: -
CDR3: CASSATEGSGNQPQHF

D: -
V: TRBV15
size: -
CDR3: CATSSSGYEQYF

D: -
V: TRBV9
size: once
CDR3: CASSVAGGKNTGELFF

D: -
V: TRBV28
size: -
CDR3: CASSLTGSPSYNEQFF

D: TRBD1
V: TRBV6-6
size: -
CDR3: CASSLTGDSTEAFF

D: -
V: TRBV5-8
size: few
CDR3: CASSLRWSGPQHF

D: -
V: TRBV30
size: -
CDR3: CAWITPRELFF

D: -
V: TRBV15
size: -
CDR3: CATSRASQIQGDYGYTF

D: TRBD2
V: TRBV2
size: -
CDR3: CASREREANTGELFF

D: -
V: TRBV27
size: once
CDR3: CASSLSPGREQFF

D: -
V: TRBV9
size: -
CDR3: CASSVEGFDDGYTF

D: -
V: TRBV28
size: once
CDR3: CATGYRGTGELFF

D: TRBD1
V: TRBV6-5
size: -
CDR3: CASSYRQGFRYEQYF

D: -
V: TRBV6-5
size: -
CDR3: CASSPGLHSYNEQFF

D: TRBD1
V: TRBV19
size: once
CDR3: CASSTTGGNSPLHF

D: -
V: TRBV7-3
size: few
CDR3: CASSLGGNTGELFF

D: -
V: TRBV30
size: once
CDR3: CAWSTETYEQYF

D: -
V: TRBV20-1
size: -
CDR3: CSAGNKETQYF

D: -
V: TRBV4-2
size: -
CDR3: CASSQPGAHYEQYF

D: TRBD1
V: TRBV29-1
size: -
CDR3: CSVEDNGDSSYEQYF

D: -
V: TRBV9
size: -
CDR3: CASSVLMDNEQFF

D: -
V: TRBV13
size: -
CDR3: CASSLATETRLEQYF

D: -
V: TRBV7-2
size: -
CDR3: CASSPGPGLFGYTF

D: -
V: TRBV6-5
size: -
CDR3: CASSPAVPTEAFF

D: -
V: TRBV18
size: -
CDR3: CASSPPSTSGNTIYF

D: -
V: TRBV9
size: -
CDR3: CASSVGTYNEQFF

D: -
V: TRBV9
size: -
CDR3: CASSVAGGAPTDTQYF

D: TRBD1
V: TRBV27
size: -
CDR3: CASNPSGTGIRSGYTF

D: -
V: TRBV25-1
size: -
CDR3: CASSINQETQYF

D: TRBD1
V: TRBV6-1
size: once
CDR3: CASRRQGPSNTEAFF

D: -
V: TRBV18
size: -
CDR3: CASSPRGEGETQYF

D: -
V: TRBV18
size: -
CDR3: CASSLSDSQETQYF

D: -
V: TRBV28
size: few
CDR3: CASSLGAPAYEQYF

D: -
V: TRBV2
size: few
CDR3: CASSGQAGEKLFF

D: -
V: TRBV6-5
size: once
CDR3: CASSRTANQPQHF

D: -
V: TRBV7-7
size: -
CDR3: CASSETVPDTQYF

D: -
V: TRBV5-1
size: once
CDR3: CASTVGGSYNEQFF

D: -
V: TRBV30
size: -
CDR3: CAWGREVFNTEAFF

D: -
V: TRBV27
size: once
CDR3: CASSATGTEQFF

D: -
V: TRBV29-1
size: -
CDR3: CSATGTQFYEQYF

D: -
V: TRBV27
size: -
CDR3: CASSQGGAVYGYTF

D: TRBD1
V: TRBV30
size: -
CDR3: CAWSGKTGTGRTYEQYF

D: -
V: TRBV11-2
size: -
CDR3: CASSLVVRGELFF